This TCR beta chain comes out of a study of OX40 agonist ivuxolimab in advanced cancers. This clone was observed a handful of times. J lost 1 base, V lost 0 bases, and 8 bases had no gene match. The germline CDR1 and CDR2 sequences are SEHNR and FQNEAQ (reference sequence). The CDR3 consists of 18 residues. Sequencing used immunoSEQ multiplex PCR; TCRdb keeps in-frame clones, though not all of them. This table holds approximately 49,000 clones, about 88% found once. The sample was CD4+ or CD8+ T cells sorted from blood, taken in a trial of the OX40 agonist ivuxolimab. This receptor was identified in an adult with an advanced solid tumor such as melanoma, head and neck, liver or kidney cancer. This rearrangement joins TRBV7-9 to TRBJ2-5, with 10 bases that match TRBD2. The CDR3 DNA reads TGTGCCAGCAGCTTAGCCCGGGGTAGCGGGGGGTCCCAAGAGACCCAGTACTTC. Translating it yields CASSLARGSGGSQETQYF. Looking up the rest from reference TRBV7-9 and TRBJ2-5 gives the full variable domain: DTGVSQNPRHKITKRGQNVTFRCDPISEHNRLYWYRQTLGQGPEFLTYFQNEAQLEKSRLLSDRFSAERPKGSFSTLEIQRTEQGDSAMYLCASSLARGSGGSQETQYFGPGTRLLVL.